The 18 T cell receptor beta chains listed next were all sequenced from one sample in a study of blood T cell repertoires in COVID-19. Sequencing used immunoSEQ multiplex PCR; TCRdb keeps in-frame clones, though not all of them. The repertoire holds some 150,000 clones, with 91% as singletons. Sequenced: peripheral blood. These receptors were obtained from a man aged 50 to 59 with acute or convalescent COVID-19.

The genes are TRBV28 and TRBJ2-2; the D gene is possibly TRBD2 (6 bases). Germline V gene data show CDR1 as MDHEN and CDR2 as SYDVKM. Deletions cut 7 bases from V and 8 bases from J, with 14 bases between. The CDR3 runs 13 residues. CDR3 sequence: CASTIGGAGELFF. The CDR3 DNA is TGTGCCAGCACCATCGGGGGAGCTGGGGAGCTGTTTTTT.

CDR3 sequence reads: CASSPEGGSYNEQFF. CDR3 nucleotides: TGTGCCAGCAGCCCGGAAGGGGGTTCCTACAATGAGCAGTTCTTC. V gene TRBV9 combines with J gene TRBJ2-1, with a weak D call TRBD1 (6 bases). Trimming pared 4 bases from V and 1 base from J, leaving 12 bases between. The CDR3 extends over 15 amino acids. Germline V gives CDR1 SGDLS, CDR2 YYNGEE.

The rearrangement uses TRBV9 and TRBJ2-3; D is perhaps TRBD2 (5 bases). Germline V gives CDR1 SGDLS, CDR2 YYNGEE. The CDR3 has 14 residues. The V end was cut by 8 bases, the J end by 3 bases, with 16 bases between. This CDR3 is CASSQTGRTDTQYF. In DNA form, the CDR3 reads TGTGCCAGTTCCCAGACGGGAAGGACAGATACGCAGTATTTT.

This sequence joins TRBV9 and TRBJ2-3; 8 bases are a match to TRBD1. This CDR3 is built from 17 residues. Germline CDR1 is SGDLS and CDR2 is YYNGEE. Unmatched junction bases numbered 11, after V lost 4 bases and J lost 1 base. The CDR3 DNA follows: TGTGCCAGCAGCCCCTCCCGGCAGGGGGCTGGCACAGATACGCAGTATTTT. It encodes CASSPSRQGAGTDTQYF.

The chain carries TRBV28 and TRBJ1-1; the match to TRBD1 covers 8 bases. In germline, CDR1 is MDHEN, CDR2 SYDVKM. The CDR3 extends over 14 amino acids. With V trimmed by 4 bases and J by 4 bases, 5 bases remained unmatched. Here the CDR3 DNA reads TGTGCCAGCAGTTCCGGACAGGGTATCACTGAAGCTTTCTTT. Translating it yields CASSSGQGITEAFF.

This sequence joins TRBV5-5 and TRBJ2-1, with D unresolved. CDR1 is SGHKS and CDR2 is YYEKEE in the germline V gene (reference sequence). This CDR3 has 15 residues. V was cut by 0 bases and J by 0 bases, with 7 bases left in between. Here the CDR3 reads CASSLGPSSYNEQFF. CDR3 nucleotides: TGTGCCAGCAGCTTGGGCCCTAGCTCCTACAATGAGCAGTTCTTC.

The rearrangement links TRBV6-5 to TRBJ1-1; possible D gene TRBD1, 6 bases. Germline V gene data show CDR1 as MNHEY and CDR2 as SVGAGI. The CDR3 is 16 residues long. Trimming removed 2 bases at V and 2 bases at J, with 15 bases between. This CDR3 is CASSYAHDRINTEAFF. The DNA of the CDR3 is TGTGCCAGCAGTTACGCCCATGACAGGATTAACACTGAAGCTTTCTTT.

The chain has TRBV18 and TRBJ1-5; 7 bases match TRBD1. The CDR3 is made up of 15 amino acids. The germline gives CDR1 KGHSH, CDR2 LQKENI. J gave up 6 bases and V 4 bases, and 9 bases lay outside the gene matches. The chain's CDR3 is CASSLGQEAFQPQHF. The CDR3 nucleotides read TGTGCCAGCTCACTCGGACAGGAGGCCTTTCAGCCCCAGCATTTT.

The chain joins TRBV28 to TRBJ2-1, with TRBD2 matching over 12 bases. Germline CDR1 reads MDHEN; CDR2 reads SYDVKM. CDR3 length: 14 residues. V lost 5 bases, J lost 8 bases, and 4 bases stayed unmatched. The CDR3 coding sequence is TGTGCCAGCAGTGGGACTAGCGGGTCAGATGAGCAGTTCTTC. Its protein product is CASSGTSGSDEQFF.

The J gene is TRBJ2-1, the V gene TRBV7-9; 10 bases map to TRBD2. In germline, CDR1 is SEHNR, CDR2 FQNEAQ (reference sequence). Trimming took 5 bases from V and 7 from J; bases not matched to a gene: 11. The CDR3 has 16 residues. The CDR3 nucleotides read TGTGCCAGCAGCCTTAGCGGGAGGAAGATTGGGAATGAGCAGTTCTTC. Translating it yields CASSLSGRKIGNEQFF.

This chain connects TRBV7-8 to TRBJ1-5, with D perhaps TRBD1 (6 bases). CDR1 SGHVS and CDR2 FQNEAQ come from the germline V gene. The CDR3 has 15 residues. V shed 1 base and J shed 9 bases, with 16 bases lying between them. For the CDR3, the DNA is TGTGCCAGCAGCTTAGGATTAGAGGGGGTTTGGCCCCAGCATTTT. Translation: CASSLGLEGVWPQHF.

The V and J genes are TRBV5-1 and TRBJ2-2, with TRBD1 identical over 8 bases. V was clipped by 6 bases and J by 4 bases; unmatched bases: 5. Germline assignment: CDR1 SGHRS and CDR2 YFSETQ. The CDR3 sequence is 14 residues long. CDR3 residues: CASKGTGITGELFF. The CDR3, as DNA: TGCGCCAGCAAAGGGACAGGTATCACCGGGGAGCTGTTTTTT.

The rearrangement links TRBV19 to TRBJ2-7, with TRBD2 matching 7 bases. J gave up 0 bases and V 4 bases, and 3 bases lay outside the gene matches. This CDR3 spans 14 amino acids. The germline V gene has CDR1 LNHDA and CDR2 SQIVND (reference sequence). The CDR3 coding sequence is TGTGCCAGTAGTAGGGGAGGGAGCTCCTACGAGCAGTACTTC. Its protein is CASSRGGSSYEQYF.

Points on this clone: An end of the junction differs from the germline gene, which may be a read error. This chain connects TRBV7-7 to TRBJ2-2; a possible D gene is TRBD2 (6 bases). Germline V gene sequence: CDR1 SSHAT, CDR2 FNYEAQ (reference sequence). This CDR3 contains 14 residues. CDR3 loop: CASSWGANTGELFF. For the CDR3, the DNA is TGTGCTAGCAGCTGGGGGGCGAACACCGGGGAGCTGTTTTTT.

CDR3 in amino acids: CASSQERGREKLFF. As DNA, the CDR3 is TGCGCCAGCAGCCAAGAACGGGGGAGGGAAAAACTGTTTTTT. The V and J genes are TRBV4-1 and TRBJ1-4; TRBD1 is a possible D gene (5 bases). The CDR3 length is 14 residues. The V end was cut by 0 bases, the J end by 8 bases, with 10 bases between. Germline CDR1 is MGHRA and CDR2 is YSYEKL.

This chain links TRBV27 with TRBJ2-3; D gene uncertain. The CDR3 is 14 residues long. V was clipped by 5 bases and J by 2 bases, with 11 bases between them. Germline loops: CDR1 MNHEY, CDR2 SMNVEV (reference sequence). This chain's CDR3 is CASSPRTVTDTQYF. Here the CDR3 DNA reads TGTGCCAGCAGTCCCCGAACAGTCACAGATACGCAGTATTTT.

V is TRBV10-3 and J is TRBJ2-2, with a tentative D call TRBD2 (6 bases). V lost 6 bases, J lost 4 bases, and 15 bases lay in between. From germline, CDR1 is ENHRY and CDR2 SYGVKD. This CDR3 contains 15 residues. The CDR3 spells CAISLSGRGTGELFF. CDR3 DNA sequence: TGTGCCATCAGCCTTAGCGGAAGGGGCACCGGGGAGCTGTTTTTT.

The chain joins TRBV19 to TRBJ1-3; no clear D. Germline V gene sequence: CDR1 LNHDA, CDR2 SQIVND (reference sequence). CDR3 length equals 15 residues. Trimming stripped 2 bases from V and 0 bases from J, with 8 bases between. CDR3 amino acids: CASSISLASGNTIYF. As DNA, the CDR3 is TGTGCCAGTAGTATAAGTCTGGCCTCTGGAAACACCATATATTTT.